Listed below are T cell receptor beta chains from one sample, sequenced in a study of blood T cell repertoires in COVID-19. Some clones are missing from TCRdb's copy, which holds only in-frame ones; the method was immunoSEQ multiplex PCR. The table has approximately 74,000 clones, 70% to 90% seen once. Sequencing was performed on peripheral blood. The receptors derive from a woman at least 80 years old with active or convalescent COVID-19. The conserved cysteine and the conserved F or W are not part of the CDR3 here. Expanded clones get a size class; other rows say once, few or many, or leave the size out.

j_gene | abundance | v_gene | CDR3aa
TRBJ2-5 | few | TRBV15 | ATSQTGGAEETQY
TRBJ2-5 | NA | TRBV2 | ASRTSAAETQY
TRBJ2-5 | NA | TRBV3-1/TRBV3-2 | ASSQDPQETQY
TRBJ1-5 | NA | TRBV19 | ATNGGQGAIMAPQH
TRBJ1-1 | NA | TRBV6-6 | ASSSSEGKQAF
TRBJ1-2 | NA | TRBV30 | AWSGTLGNYGYT
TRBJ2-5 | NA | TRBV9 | ASSPRGLSETQY
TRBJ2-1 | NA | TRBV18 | ASSPPGGLAGNYEQF
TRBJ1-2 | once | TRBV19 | ASSSLSVGLSSGYT
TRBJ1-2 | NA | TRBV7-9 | ASSSTGTGLDGYT
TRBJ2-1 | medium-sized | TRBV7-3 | ASSRGAGAIGNEQF
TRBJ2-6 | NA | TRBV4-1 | ASSQDPGGSGANVLT
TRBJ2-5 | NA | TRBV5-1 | ASSLQGYVETQY
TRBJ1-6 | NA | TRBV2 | ASSYLQGGTLH
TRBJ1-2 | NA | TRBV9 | ASSLPGKGASGYT
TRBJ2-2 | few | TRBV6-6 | ASSYSEGVWLF
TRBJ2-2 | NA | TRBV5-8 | ASSFSSGGTGELF
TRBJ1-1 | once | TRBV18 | ASSPGGDEAF
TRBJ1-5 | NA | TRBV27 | ASSPVRSERGPQH
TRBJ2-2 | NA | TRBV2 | ASTRAGGGGDTGELF
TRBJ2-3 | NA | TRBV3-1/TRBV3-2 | ASSQGRGGLTDTQY
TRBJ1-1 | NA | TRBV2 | ASTWTMNTEAF
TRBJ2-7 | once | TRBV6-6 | ASGFYLASENYEQY
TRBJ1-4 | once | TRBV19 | ASSISKQGAIFGEKLF
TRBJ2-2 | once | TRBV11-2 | ASSRGTSGSRTGELF
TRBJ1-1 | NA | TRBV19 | ASSPNRADTEAF
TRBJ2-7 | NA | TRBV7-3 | ASSLGGAGGEQY
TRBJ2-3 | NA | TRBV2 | ASKTDGDTQY
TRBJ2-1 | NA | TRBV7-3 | ASSLTGYNEQF
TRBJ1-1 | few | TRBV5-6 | ASSLVDRDSAEAF
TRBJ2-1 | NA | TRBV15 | ATRRDIAGGSEQF
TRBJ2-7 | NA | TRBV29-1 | SVWGQGFSYEQY
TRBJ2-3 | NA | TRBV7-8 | ASSLAPPLTDTQY
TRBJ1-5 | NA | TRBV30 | AWSVSAGVSNQPQH
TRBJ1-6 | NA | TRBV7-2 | ASSLGGLYNSPLH
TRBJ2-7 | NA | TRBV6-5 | ATEGQGGYEQY
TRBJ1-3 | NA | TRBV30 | AWETGVAGNTIY
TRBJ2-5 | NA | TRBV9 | ASSMGLAWHETQY
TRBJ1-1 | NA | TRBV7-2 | ASSLALTNTEAF
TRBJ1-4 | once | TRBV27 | ASSSPWGRGEKLF
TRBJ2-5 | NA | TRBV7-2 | ASSGRLSSGGARETQY
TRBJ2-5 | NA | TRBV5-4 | ASSSGQEPKTQY
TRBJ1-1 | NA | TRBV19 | ASSIGGGGTEAF
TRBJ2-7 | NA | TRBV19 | ASSDLGFYEQY
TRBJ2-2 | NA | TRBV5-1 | ASSLDLRAGELF
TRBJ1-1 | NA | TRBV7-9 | ASSLAGSGRMSEAF
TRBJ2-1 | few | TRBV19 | ASSILYTGSYEQF
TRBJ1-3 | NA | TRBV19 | ASRDRGRWPTLAGSGNTIY
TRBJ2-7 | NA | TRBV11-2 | ASSPGAAREQY
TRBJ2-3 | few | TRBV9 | ASSLNRDRGGDTQY
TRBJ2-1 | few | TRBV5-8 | ASSLAGGPYSEQF
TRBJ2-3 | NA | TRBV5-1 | ASSARQGADTQY
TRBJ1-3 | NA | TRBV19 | ASRQASGNTIY
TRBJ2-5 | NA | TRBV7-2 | ASTATSGGETQY
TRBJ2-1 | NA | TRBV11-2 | ASRTGVLQF